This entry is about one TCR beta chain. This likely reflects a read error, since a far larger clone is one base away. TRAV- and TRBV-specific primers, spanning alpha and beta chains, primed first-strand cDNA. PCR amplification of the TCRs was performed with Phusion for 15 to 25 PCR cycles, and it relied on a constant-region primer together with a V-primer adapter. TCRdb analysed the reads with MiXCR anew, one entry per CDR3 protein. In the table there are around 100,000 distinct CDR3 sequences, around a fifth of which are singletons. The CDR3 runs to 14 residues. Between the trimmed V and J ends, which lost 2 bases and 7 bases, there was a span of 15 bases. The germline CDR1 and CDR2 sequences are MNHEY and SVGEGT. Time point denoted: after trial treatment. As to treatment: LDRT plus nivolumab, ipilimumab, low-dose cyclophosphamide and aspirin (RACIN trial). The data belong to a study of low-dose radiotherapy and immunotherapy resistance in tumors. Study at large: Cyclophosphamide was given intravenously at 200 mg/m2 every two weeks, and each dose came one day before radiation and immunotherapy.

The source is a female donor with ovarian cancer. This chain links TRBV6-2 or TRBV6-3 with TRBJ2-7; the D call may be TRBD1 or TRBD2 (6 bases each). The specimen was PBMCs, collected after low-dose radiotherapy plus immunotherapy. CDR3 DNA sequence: TGTGCCAGCAGTTACAGGTTAGGGGGGAATGAGCAGTACTTC. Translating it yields CASSYRLGGNEQYF.